This is a list of T cell receptor beta chains from one sample in a study of CD8 T cells in Susac syndrome. TCRdb reprocessed the immunoSEQ multiplex PCR reads via MiXCR and lists one record per CDR3 protein. The sample carries 150,000 to 200,000 distinct CDR3 sequences, about 95% recorded once. Sequencing was carried out using CD8+ T cells from PBMCs. The receptors were gathered from a human donor with multiple sclerosis. Both conserved end residues are trimmed from each CDR3. Each record gives: CDR3 protein, J gene, D gene, V gene. A D gene is named only where the DNA matches it firmly.

CDR3aa: ASSPRTGVPYEQY
j_gene: TRBJ2-7
d_gene: TRBD1
v_gene: TRBV12-3/TRBV12-4

CDR3aa: ASSVPTGNTGELF
j_gene: TRBJ2-2
d_gene: TRBD1
v_gene: TRBV9

CDR3aa: ASSIGENTEAF
j_gene: TRBJ1-1
d_gene: NA
v_gene: TRBV19

CDR3aa: ASSEIDVYEQY
j_gene: TRBJ2-7
d_gene: NA
v_gene: TRBV2

CDR3aa: SARDRTKPYNEQF
j_gene: TRBJ2-1
d_gene: NA
v_gene: TRBV20-1

CDR3aa: ASSGDRGPDEQF
j_gene: TRBJ2-1
d_gene: TRBD1
v_gene: TRBV11-1

CDR3aa: TSSSEPIKAGYT
j_gene: TRBJ1-2
d_gene: NA
v_gene: TRBV1

CDR3aa: SVAGQGPEAF
j_gene: TRBJ1-1
d_gene: TRBD1
v_gene: TRBV29-1

CDR3aa: ASSLQKTSGYT
j_gene: TRBJ1-2
d_gene: NA
v_gene: TRBV27

CDR3aa: ASSLDSTGFGGYT
j_gene: TRBJ1-2
d_gene: TRBD1
v_gene: TRBV13

CDR3aa: ASSPQGLPYNEQF
j_gene: TRBJ2-1
d_gene: NA
v_gene: TRBV27

CDR3aa: ASSYGVAGGYEQY
j_gene: TRBJ2-7
d_gene: TRBD2
v_gene: TRBV3-1

CDR3aa: ASSLRQGGIYGYT
j_gene: TRBJ1-2
d_gene: TRBD1
v_gene: TRBV27

CDR3aa: ASSKTSGRLYNEQF
j_gene: TRBJ2-1
d_gene: TRBD2
v_gene: TRBV12-3/TRBV12-4

CDR3aa: ATSRDRDSKNEQY
j_gene: TRBJ2-7
d_gene: TRBD1
v_gene: TRBV15

CDR3aa: ASSLGFNEQF
j_gene: TRBJ2-1
d_gene: NA
v_gene: TRBV7-9

CDR3aa: ASSQGLAKSYEQY
j_gene: TRBJ2-7
d_gene: NA
v_gene: TRBV4-1

CDR3aa: ASSLRRLNYGYT
j_gene: TRBJ1-2
d_gene: NA
v_gene: TRBV27

CDR3aa: ASSLVRSQETQY
j_gene: TRBJ2-5
d_gene: NA
v_gene: TRBV5-6

CDR3aa: ASSVRGGTDTQY
j_gene: TRBJ2-3
d_gene: NA
v_gene: TRBV9

CDR3aa: ASSLRQPLDTEAF
j_gene: TRBJ1-1
d_gene: NA
v_gene: TRBV27

CDR3aa: ASSQAKIGQTFYEQY
j_gene: TRBJ2-7
d_gene: NA
v_gene: TRBV3-1

CDR3aa: ASSVGSNEQY
j_gene: TRBJ2-7
d_gene: NA
v_gene: TRBV5-1

CDR3aa: SARADRKTDTQY
j_gene: TRBJ2-3
d_gene: NA
v_gene: TRBV20-1

CDR3aa: ASSPRAFYEQY
j_gene: TRBJ2-7
d_gene: NA
v_gene: TRBV28

CDR3aa: ASTTTHGGAYT
j_gene: TRBJ1-2
d_gene: NA
v_gene: TRBV25-1

CDR3aa: ASSPGGGRERDTQY
j_gene: TRBJ2-3
d_gene: TRBD2
v_gene: TRBV7-9